This TCR beta chain was profiled in a study of blood T cell repertoires in COVID-19. Method: immunoSEQ multiplex PCR; TCRdb's copy keeps in-frame clones and lacks some. Of almost 400,000 clones detected, approximately 87% appear once; the ten largest clones hold 0.95% to 1%. V was trimmed by 4 bases and J by 6 bases, leaving 15 bases between them. Germline assignment: CDR1 KGHDR and CDR2 SFDVKD. This CDR3 is built from 14 residues. Participants came from about 23 US areas, aged roughly 18 to 95 years. This clone was counted a single time. The chain carries TRBV24-1 and TRBJ2-7; D may be TRBD1 (6 bases). Sequenced: PBMCs or T cells enriched from blood (not recorded which). The receptor comes from a woman aged 25 to 39 with acute COVID-19. The CDR3 nucleotides are TGTGCCACCAGTGACCCACTTACAGGGAGCGAGCAGTACTTC. Its translation is CATSDPLTGSEQYF.